One and the same sample provided the 30 T cell receptor beta chains below, sequenced in a study of cytomegalovirus exposure and HLA in healthy donors. Using immunoSEQ multiplex PCR, the repertoire was profiled, and TCRdb retains in-frame clones only, with some absent. This table has 200,000 to 250,000 clones, 65% to 85% appearing once. The sequencing input was PBMCs. The origin of the receptors is a woman under 40 in good health and CMV-seropositive.

The chain combines TRBV5-1 with TRBJ2-7; the match to TRBD2 covers 14 bases. Germline V gene lookup returns CDR1 SGHRS and CDR2 YFSETQ. The CDR3 has 16 residues. Trimming removed 5 bases from V and 3 bases from J; junction bases left unmatched: 7. CDR3 DNA sequence: TGCGCCAGCAGTTCCGGGACTAGCGGGAGAGGCTACGAGCAGTACTTC. It translates to CASSSGTSGRGYEQYF.

The gene calls are TRBV6-1 and TRBJ2-2, with D maybe TRBD1 (6 bases). Germline V gene lookup returns CDR1 MNHNS and CDR2 SASEGT. This CDR3 spans 14 amino acids. Trimming removed 5 bases from V and 6 bases from J, with 13 bases in between. The CDR3 DNA is TGTGCCAGCAGTACGTTGGACAGTCCCGGGGAGCTGTTTTTT. It is translated as CASSTLDSPGELFF.

The chain employs TRBV29-1 and TRBJ1-2; D possibly corresponds to TRBD1 (6 bases). The CDR3 has 17 residues. The V gene's germline CDR1 is SQVTM and CDR2 ANQGSEA. The V end lost 8 bases, the J end lost 0 bases, and 25 bases lay between the germline ends. The CDR3 here is CSFGVSGTHAANYGYTF. The CDR3 coding sequence is TGCAGCTTTGGGGTCTCCGGGACACACGCAGCTAACTATGGCTACACCTTC.

This chain links TRBV10-3 with TRBJ2-7; 11 bases match TRBD2. This CDR3 region has 17 residues. V lost 3 bases to trimming and J lost 4 bases; unmatched junction nucleotides: 11. Per the germline V gene, CDR1 is ENHRY and CDR2 is SYGVKD. The CDR3 nucleotides read TGTGCCATCAGTGATTTAGCGGGAGGGCCCGAGGGTTACGAGCAGTACTTC. Translation: CAISDLAGGPEGYEQYF.

The chain couples TRBV28 to TRBJ1-2; D is ambiguous. Per germline, CDR1 MDHEN and CDR2 SYDVKM. Trimming removed 8 bases from V and 2 bases from J, with 9 bases in between. CDR3 size: 12 residues. Here the CDR3 reads CASQPGNYGYTF. The CDR3 coding sequence is TGTGCCAGCCAACCGGGAAACTATGGCTACACCTTC.

A note on this clone: The sample contains more than one DNA sequence encoding this CDR3. The chain combines TRBV11-2 with TRBJ1-2; 8 nucleotides agree with TRBD1. The germline gives CDR1 SGHAT, CDR2 FQNNGV. V shed 0 bases and J 6 bases; nucleotides not matched to a gene: 0. This CDR3 contains 13 residues. CDR3 loop: CASSLDRGHGYTF. CDR3 bases: TGTGCCAGCAGCTTAGACAGGGGGCATGGCTACACCTTC.

V gene TRBV5-8 combines with J gene TRBJ2-1; D unresolved. V was cut by 1 base and J by 10 bases, with 18 bases left in between. Germline CDR1 SGHTS, CDR2 YDEGEE. This CDR3 comprises 15 residues. The CDR3 sequence: CASSLSGGDLREQFF. Written as DNA, the CDR3 is TGTGCCAGCAGCTTGTCCGGCGGAGATTTGCGCGAGCAGTTCTTC.

The gene calls are TRBV7-6 and TRBJ2-1, with D perhaps TRBD2 (5 bases). Trimming shortened V by 2 bases and J by 2 bases, and 13 bases separated the two germline ends. The CDR3 contains 16 residues. Germline V gene lookup returns CDR1 SGHVS and CDR2 FNYEAQ. As DNA, the CDR3 is TGTGCCAGCAGCTTATATTCTAGCCTGACCTACAATGAGCAGTTCTTC. Encoded protein: CASSLYSSLTYNEQFF.

For the CDR3, the DNA is TGTGCCAGCAGACCTATCGACAGGGACTATGGCTACACCTTC. Encoded protein: CASRPIDRDYGYTF. J is TRBJ1-2 and V is TRBV5-4; 7 bases are a match to TRBD1. V shed 5 bases, J shed 3 bases, and the junction held 7 bases outside the gene matches. Germline-derived CDR1 and CDR2 are SGHNT and YYREEE (reference sequence). The CDR3 is made up of 14 amino acids.

This clone has just one count. This rearrangement joins TRBV6-5 to TRBJ1-2; a possible D gene is TRBD1 (6 bases). Germline values: CDR1 MNHEY, CDR2 SVGAGI. The CDR3 runs to 15 residues. Trimming took 0 bases from V and 7 from J, leaving 15 bases between them. The CDR3 coding sequence is TGTGCCAGCAGTTACTCGAGGGGGTGGGGGAGTGGCTACACCTTC. Residues: CASSYSRGWGSGYTF.

This clone came up a few times. This chain joins TRBV11-2 and TRBJ1-2; the D gene is possibly TRBD1 (6 bases). CDR1 SGHAT and CDR2 FQNNGV come from the germline V gene. The CDR3 spans 16 residues. Between the trimmed V and J ends, which lost 1 base and 4 bases, there was a span of 16 bases. The CDR3 bases are TGTGCCAGCAGCTTAGCCCCGACAGGTGCCAGCTATGGCTACACCTTC. Amino acid sequence: CASSLAPTGASYGYTF.

V is TRBV11-2 and J is TRBJ1-2; 7 nucleotides match TRBD1. This CDR3 is 17 amino acids long. CDR1 SGHAT and CDR2 FQNNGV come from the germline V gene. The V and J ends lost 1 base and 4 bases, in that order; junction bases with no gene match: 12. As DNA, the CDR3 is TGTGCCAGCAGCTTAGTCCCCCGGGACAGTCGCCCCTATGGCTACACCTTC. Its protein product is CASSLVPRDSRPYGYTF.

Note on this clone: In the same sample, other DNA sequences code for this CDR3. This chain connects TRBV28 to TRBJ1-2, with D tentatively TRBD1 (6 bases). Trimming removed 5 bases from V and 5 bases from J, with 9 bases in between. Looked up from germline, CDR1 is MDHEN and CDR2 is SYDVKM. The length of the CDR3 is 12 residues. The CDR3 is CASSLTGYGYTF. The CDR3 DNA reads as TGTGCCAGCAGTCTCACAGGGTATGGCTACACCTTC.

V usage is TRBV10-3 and J usage is TRBJ2-7, with a possible D match to TRBD2 (6 bases). The CDR3 sequence is 11 residues long. Trimming removed 10 bases at V and 2 bases at J, with 9 bases between. The germline V gene encodes CDR1 ENHRY and CDR2 SYGVKD. CDR3 region: CATRLAYEQYF. CDR3 in DNA: TGTGCCACAAGACTAGCCTACGAGCAGTACTTC.

The chain employs TRBV5-1 and TRBJ1-1; 7 bases fit TRBD1. The J segment lost 10 bases and the V segment lost 4 bases, leaving 16 bases of the junction unmatched. In germline, CDR1 is SGHRS, CDR2 YFSETQ. CDR3 length: 15 residues. The CDR3, as DNA: TGCGCCAGCAGCCCCTCCGGGACAGCAGTATCAGGAGCTTTCTTT. Its protein is CASSPSGTAVSGAFF.

The genes are TRBV19 and TRBJ2-7; TRBD1 matches at 12 bases. V lost 6 bases to trimming and J lost 2 bases; unmatched junction nucleotides: 5. The CDR3 is 15 residues long. CDR1 and CDR2 (germline): LNHDA, SQIVND (reference sequence). In DNA, the CDR3 is TGTGCCAGTAGCCCTGGGACAGGGGGCACCTACGAGCAGTACTTC. It is translated as CASSPGTGGTYEQYF.

The chain joins TRBV2 to TRBJ1-2, with 7 bases identical to TRBD1. V shed 11 bases and J 4 bases; nucleotides not matched to a gene: 13. The CDR3 contains 14 residues. Germline loops: CDR1 SNHLY, CDR2 FYNNEI. CDR3 region: CAGGTAHSAYGYTF. The CDR3 DNA is TGTGCCGGAGGGACAGCCCATTCTGCCTATGGCTACACCTTC.

This chain joins TRBV9 and TRBJ2-1; 9 positions match TRBD2. Germline CDR1 is SGDLS and CDR2 is YYNGEE. The CDR3 spans 16 residues. V lost 4 bases to trimming and J lost 9 bases; unmatched junction nucleotides: 14. The CDR3 sequence: CASSPRGLAGSPEQFF. The CDR3 nucleotides read TGTGCCAGCAGCCCTAGAGGTCTAGCGGGGTCCCCTGAGCAGTTCTTC.

This chain joins TRBV28 and TRBJ2-7, with D tentatively TRBD2 (7 bases). The germline V gene encodes CDR1 MDHEN and CDR2 SYDVKM. CDR3 length equals 17 residues. Trimming removed 3 bases at V and 3 bases at J, with 21 bases between. CDR3: CASSLGLKGGRYYEQYF. The CDR3 DNA reads TGTGCCAGCAGTTTGGGTTTGAAGGGGGGGAGGTACTACGAGCAGTACTTC. Based on the CDR3 plus reference TRBV28 and TRBJ2-7, the full variable domain is DVKVTQSSRYLVKRTGEKVFLECVQDMDHENMFWYRQDPGLGLRLIYFSYDVKMKEKGDIPEGYSVSREKKERFSLILESASTNQTSMYLCASSLGLKGGRYYEQYFGPGTRLTVT.

The chain has TRBV4-2 and TRBJ1-2; D is possibly TRBD1 (6 bases). CDR3 length equals 14 residues. Germline V gives CDR1 LGHNA, CDR2 YNFKEQ. The V end was cut by 3 bases, the J end by 4 bases, with 12 bases between. The CDR3 bases are TGTGCCAGCAGCCACATGACAGGAACCTATGGCTACACCTTC. The encoded protein is CASSHMTGTYGYTF.

The rearrangement links TRBV6-5 to TRBJ1-1; 8 nucleotides agree with TRBD1. Unmatched junction bases numbered 6, after V lost 7 bases and J lost 5 bases. The CDR3 sequence is 13 residues long. Germline V lookup: CDR1 MNHEY, CDR2 SVGAGI. In nucleotides, the CDR3 is TGTGCCAGCACCGGACAGGGTCAGACTGAAGCTTTCTTT. Protein: CASTGQGQTEAFF.

The CDR3 region is CSVEWTGNYGYTF. The CDR3 DNA sequence: TGCAGCGTTGAGTGGACAGGGAACTATGGCTACACCTTC. The chain uses TRBV29-1 and TRBJ1-2, with 8 bases lining up with TRBD1. Germline V lookup: CDR1 SQVTM, CDR2 ANQGSEA. CDR3 length: 13 amino acids. J lost 2 bases, V lost 3 bases, and 2 bases had no gene match.

This chain joins TRBV15 and TRBJ2-7; 7 bases map to TRBD1. The CDR3 covers 15 residues. V lost 0 bases and J lost 1; bases outside the gene matches: 3. Per the germline V gene, CDR1 is LNHNV and CDR2 is YYDKDF (reference sequence). The CDR3 DNA is TGTGCCACCAGCAGAGACAGGGGGTTATCCTACGAGCAGTACTTC. Protein product: CATSRDRGLSYEQYF.

The chain uses TRBV19 and TRBJ2-7, with TRBD2 matching over 7 bases. Losses at the gene ends were 5 bases for V and 3 bases for J; bases not matched to a gene: 7. Germline CDR1 reads LNHDA; CDR2 reads SQIVND (reference sequence). The CDR3 consists of 14 residues. The CDR3 DNA sequence: TGTGCCAGTAGTTTAAGGGAGGGTAACTACGAGCAGTACTTC. Its protein product is CASSLREGNYEQYF.

The V gene is TRBV14, the J gene TRBJ2-1; D perhaps matches TRBD2 (5 bases). The CDR3 totals 13 residues. V was clipped by 4 bases and J by 11 bases, with 15 bases between them. Germline V lookup: CDR1 SGHDN, CDR2 FVKESK. CDR3 sequence (DNA): TGTGCCAGCAGCCGTGGACTCATTGTGAAGCAGTTCTTC. This gives the protein CASSRGLIVKQFF.

This rearrangement joins TRBV30 to TRBJ1-2, with D unresolved. The CDR3 is 13 residues long. Germline-derived CDR1 and CDR2 are GTSNPN and SVGIG (reference sequence). V was clipped by 1 base and J by 5 bases, with 11 bases between them. In DNA form, the CDR3 reads TGTGCCTGGAGTGCGCGGGATTTTTATGGCTACACCTTC. Residues: CAWSARDFYGYTF.

At least ten counts were recorded for this clone. J is TRBJ2-7 and V is TRBV5-4, with D tentatively TRBD2 (7 bases). This CDR3 is 15 amino acids long. The germline V and J ends were trimmed by 0 bases and 0 bases, with 10 bases remaining between them. Per germline, CDR1 SGHNT and CDR2 YYREEE (reference sequence). The CDR3 here is CASSLEGGNSYEQYF. CDR3 coding DNA: TGTGCCAGCAGCTTGGAGGGGGGGAACTCCTACGAGCAGTACTTC.

The chain links TRBV30 to TRBJ1-1, with 9 bases lining up with TRBD1. V lost 5 bases to trimming and J lost 5 bases; unmatched junction nucleotides: 9. The CDR3 extends over 14 amino acids. Germline loops: CDR1 GTSNPN, CDR2 SVGIG (reference sequence). The CDR3 region has the DNA TGTGCCTGGTCCGTGGGACAGGGCGTGACTGAAGCTTTCTTT. Its translation: CAWSVGQGVTEAFF.

J is TRBJ2-3 and V is TRBV7-9; D might be TRBD1 or TRBD2, each matching 6 bases. This CDR3 has 14 amino acids. Trimming shortened V by 4 bases and J by 6 bases, and 14 bases separated the two germline ends. CDR1 is SEHNR and CDR2 is FQNEAQ in the germline V gene (reference sequence). CDR3 sequence reads: CASSWGLRGDTQYF. The CDR3 region has the DNA TGTGCCAGCAGCTGGGGGCTTCGGGGGGATACGCAGTATTTT.

This clone has only a few counts. One end of the junction fails to match germline, which may point to a read error. The rearrangement links TRBV6-6 to TRBJ1-1; possibly TRBD1 for D (5 bases). The CDR3 length is 14 residues. The germline V gene encodes CDR1 MNHNY and CDR2 SVGAGI (reference sequence). CDR3 in amino acids: CAISEGNWVTEAFF. The CDR3, as DNA: TGTGCCATCAGTGAGGGGAATTGGGTCACTGAAGCTTTCTTT.